This T cell receptor (beta chain) appears in the sequencing data of a study of post-analysis software for immune sequencing data. Study-level information: Relapsing-remitting, secondary progressive and progressive-relapsing multiple sclerosis were all included among the disease courses. Study outcomes and limitations: Samples from a shared batch, those prepared together, strongly co-clustered by F measure. A handful of TRBV segments appeared more often in patients than in controls, and TRBV5-6, TRBV5-1 and TRBV20-1 were among these. Compared against controls, patients with multiple sclerosis displayed significantly lower normalized Chao1 diversity.

Trimming removed 0 bases from V and 5 bases from J; junction bases left unmatched: 4. Germline V gene sequence: CDR1 ENHRY, CDR2 SYGVKD. This CDR3 spans 16 amino acids. A note on this clonotype: What it binds is not known.

TCR beta cDNA libraries included unique molecular identifiers. Using its own MiXCR run on the PCR reads, TCRdb lists one record per CDR3 protein. In the table there are roughly 580,000 distinct CDR3 sequences, roughly 45% of which are singletons. The V call is TRBV10-3, the J call TRBJ2-1; TRBD2 agrees at 10 bases. The clonotype originates from a girl aged 5-17 years with multiple sclerosis. The sequencing sample was made of blood. The chain's CDR3 is CAISESGLATHNEQFF. DNA for the CDR3: TGTGCCATCAGTGAGTCGGGACTAGCGACTCACAATGAGCAGTTCTTC.